This entry features one T cell receptor beta chain sequence. The antigen remains undetermined. The record originates from a study of T cell repertoires in ileal Crohn's disease. Background on the study: All patients had surgery for stricturing (around 60%) or penetrating (39%) disease.

Study-level findings and limits: Endoscopic recurrence occurred in every patient whose clonality exceeded 26.8%. Compared with non-smokers, active smokers at surgery showed more clonal expansions.

The CDR3 is made up of 14 amino acids. The germline CDR1 and CDR2 sequences are GTSNPN and SVGIG (reference sequence). Trimming cost V 3 bases and J 0 bases, with 11 bases left between them. Around 0.45 micrograms of biopsy DNA per sample underwent TCRB immunosequencing. The repertoire was sequenced with immunoSEQ multiplex PCR; TCRdb's copy has only in-frame clones and lacks some. The sample holds 13,000 or so clones, roughly nine tenths seen once. The chain links TRBV30 to TRBJ1-1; weak D call: TRBD1 (5 bases). Sequenced material: ileal tissue. The TCR comes from an adult with Crohn's disease. CDR3 DNA: TGTGCCTGGAGCCCCGGCAGGGTGAACACTGAAGCTTTCTTT. It specifies CAWSPGRVNTEAFF.